This T cell receptor (beta chain) was obtained from a study of cytomegalovirus exposure and HLA in healthy donors. General observations from the study: Rare TCR sequences predominated, though certain public TCRs were found in many donors. The CMV antigen specificity of three CMV-associated chains was confirmed through in vitro analysis.

The CDR3 has 15 amino acids. With 0 bases clipped from V and 7 bases from J, the junction kept 3 bases outside the gene matches. Germline V gene data show CDR1 as SSHAT and CDR2 as FNYEAQ (reference sequence). A word on this clone: Its target is unknown.

Clones were read by immunoSEQ multiplex PCR, and TCRdb kept only the in-frame ones, dropping some. The repertoire holds roughly 330,000 clones, with about nine tenths as singletons. The TCR originated in a woman aged 25 to 39 in good health and CMV-seropositive. This chain uses TRBV7-7 with TRBJ2-2, with 9 bases fitting TRBD2. The sequenced sample consisted of PBMCs. The DNA of the CDR3 is TGTGCCAGCAGCTTAGCTAGCGGGAGTATCGGGGAGCTGTTTTTT. Amino acids: CASSLASGSIGELFF.